The present entry profiles one TCR beta chain with its context. Only in-frame clones appear in the TCRdb table, and some are missing; sequencing was by immunoSEQ multiplex PCR. The sample contains about 210,000 clones, around 82% of which appear only once. Trimming removed 0 bases from V and 2 bases from J, with 6 bases in between. This CDR3 has 15 amino acids. Germline CDR1 reads SGHNT; CDR2 reads YYREEE (reference sequence). This specimen belongs to a study of blood T cell repertoires in COVID-19. The chain has TRBV5-4 and TRBJ1-6; no firm D call. This receptor was identified in a man aged 25 to 40 with acute COVID-19. Sequencing was done on a sample of PBMCs or T cells enriched from blood (not recorded which). CDR3 DNA sequence: TGTGCCAGCAGCTTGGACAGTACCTATAATTCACCCCTCCACTTT. This translates into CASSLDSTYNSPLHF.